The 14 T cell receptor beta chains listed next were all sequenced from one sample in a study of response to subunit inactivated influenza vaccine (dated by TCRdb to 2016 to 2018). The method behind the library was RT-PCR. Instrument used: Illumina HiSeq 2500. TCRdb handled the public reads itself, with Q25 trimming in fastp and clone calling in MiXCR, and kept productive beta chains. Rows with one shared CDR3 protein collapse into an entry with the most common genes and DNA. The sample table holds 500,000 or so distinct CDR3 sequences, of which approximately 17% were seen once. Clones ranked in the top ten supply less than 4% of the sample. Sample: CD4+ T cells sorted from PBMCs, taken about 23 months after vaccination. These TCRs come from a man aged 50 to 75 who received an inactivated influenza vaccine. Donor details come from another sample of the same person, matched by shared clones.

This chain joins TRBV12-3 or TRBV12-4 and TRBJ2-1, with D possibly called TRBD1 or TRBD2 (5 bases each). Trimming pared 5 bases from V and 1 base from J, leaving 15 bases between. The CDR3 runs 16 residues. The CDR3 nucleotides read TGTGCCAGCAGTAACGGCAGGGCGGGTTCCTACAATGAGCAGTTCTTC. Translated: CASSNGRAGSYNEQFF.

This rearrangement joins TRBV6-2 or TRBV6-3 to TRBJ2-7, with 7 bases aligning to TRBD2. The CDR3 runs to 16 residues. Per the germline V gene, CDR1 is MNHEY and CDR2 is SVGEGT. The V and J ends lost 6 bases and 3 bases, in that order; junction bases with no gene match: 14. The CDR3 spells CASSSLRDYPGYEQYF. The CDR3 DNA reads TGTGCCAGCAGCTCCCTCCGGGACTACCCTGGCTACGAGCAGTACTTC.

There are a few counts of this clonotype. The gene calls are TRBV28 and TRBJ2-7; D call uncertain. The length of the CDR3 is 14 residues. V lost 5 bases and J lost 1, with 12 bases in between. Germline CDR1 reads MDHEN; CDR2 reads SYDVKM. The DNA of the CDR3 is TGTGCCAGCAGTCCCTCGGCAGTGTCCTACGAGCAGTACTTC. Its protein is CASSPSAVSYEQYF.

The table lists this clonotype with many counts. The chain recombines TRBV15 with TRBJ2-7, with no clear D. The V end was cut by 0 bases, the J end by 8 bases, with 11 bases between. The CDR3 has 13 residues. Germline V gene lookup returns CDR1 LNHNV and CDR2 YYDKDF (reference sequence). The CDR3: CATSRDHGYKQYF. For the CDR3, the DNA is TGTGCCACCAGCAGAGATCATGGGTACAAGCAGTACTTC.

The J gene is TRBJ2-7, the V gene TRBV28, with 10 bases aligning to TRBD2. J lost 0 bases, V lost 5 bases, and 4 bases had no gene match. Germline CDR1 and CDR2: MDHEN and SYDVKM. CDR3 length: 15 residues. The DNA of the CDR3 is TGTGCCAGCAGTACAGCGGGAGGGAGCTCCTACGAGCAGTACTTC. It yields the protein CASSTAGGSSYEQYF. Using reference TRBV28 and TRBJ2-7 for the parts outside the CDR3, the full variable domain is DVKVTQSSRYLVKRTGEKVFLECVQDMDHENMFWYRQDPGLGLRLIYFSYDVKMKEKGDIPEGYSVSREKKERFSLILESASTNQTSMYLCASSTAGGSSYEQYFGPGTRLTVT.

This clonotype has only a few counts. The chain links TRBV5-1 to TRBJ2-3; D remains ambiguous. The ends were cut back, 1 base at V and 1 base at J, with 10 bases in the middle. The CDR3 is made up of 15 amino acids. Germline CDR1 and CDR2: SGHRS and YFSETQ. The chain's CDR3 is CASSLLGARTDTQYF. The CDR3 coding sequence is TGCGCCAGCAGCTTGCTTGGCGCCCGCACAGATACGCAGTATTTT.

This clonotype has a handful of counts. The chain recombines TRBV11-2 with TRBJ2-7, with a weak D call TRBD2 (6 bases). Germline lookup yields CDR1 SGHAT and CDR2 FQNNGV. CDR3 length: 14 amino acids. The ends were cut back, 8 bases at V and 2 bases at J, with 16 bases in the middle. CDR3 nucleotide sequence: TGTGCCAGCGGCCGGGGAGCGGGTCCCTACGAGCAGTACTTC. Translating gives CASGRGAGPYEQYF. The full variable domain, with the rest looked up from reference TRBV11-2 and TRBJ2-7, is EAGVAQSPRYKIIEKRQSVAFWCNPISGHATLYWYQQILGQGPKLLIQFQNNGVVDDSQLPKDRFSAERLKGVDSTLKIQPAKLEDSAVYLCASGRGAGPYEQYFGPGTRLTVT.

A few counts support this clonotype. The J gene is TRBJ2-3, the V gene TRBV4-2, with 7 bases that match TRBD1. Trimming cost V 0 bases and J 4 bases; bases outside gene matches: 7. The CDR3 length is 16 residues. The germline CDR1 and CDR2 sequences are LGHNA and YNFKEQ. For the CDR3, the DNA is TGTGCCAGCAGCCAAGATCCTTATCAGGGGGCAGATACGCAGTATTTT. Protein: CASSQDPYQGADTQYF.

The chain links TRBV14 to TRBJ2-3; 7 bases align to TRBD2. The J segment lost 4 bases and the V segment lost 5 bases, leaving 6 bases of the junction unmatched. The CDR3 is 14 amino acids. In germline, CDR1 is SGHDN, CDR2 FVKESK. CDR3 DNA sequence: TGTGCCAGCAGCAGGTGGGGGGGAGCAGATACGCAGTATTTT. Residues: CASSRWGGADTQYF. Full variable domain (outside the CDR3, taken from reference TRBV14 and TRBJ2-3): EAGVTQFPSHSVIEKGQTVTLRCDPISGHDNLYWYRRVMGKEIKFLLHFVKESKQDESGMPNNRFLAERTGGTYSTLKVQPAELEDSGVYFCASSRWGGADTQYFGPGTRLTVL.

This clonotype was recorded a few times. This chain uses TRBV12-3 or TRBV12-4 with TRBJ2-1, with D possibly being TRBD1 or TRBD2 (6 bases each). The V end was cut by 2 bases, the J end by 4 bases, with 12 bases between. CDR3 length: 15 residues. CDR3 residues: CASSLTGASYNEQFF. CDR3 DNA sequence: TGTGCCAGCAGTTTAACGGGGGCCTCTTACAATGAGCAGTTCTTC.

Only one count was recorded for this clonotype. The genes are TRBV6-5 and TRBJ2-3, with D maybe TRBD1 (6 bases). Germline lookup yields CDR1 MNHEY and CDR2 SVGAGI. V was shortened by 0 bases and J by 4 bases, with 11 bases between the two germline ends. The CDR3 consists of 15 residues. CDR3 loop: CASSYSGQLADTQYF. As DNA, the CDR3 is TGTGCCAGCAGTTACTCAGGACAGTTGGCAGATACGCAGTATTTT.

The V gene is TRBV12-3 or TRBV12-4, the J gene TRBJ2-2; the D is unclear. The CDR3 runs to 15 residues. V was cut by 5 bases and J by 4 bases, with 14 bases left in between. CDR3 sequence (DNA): TGTGCCAGCAGTGCGCTACAAGTTGGCACCGGGGAGCTGTTTTTT. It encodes CASSALQVGTGELFF.

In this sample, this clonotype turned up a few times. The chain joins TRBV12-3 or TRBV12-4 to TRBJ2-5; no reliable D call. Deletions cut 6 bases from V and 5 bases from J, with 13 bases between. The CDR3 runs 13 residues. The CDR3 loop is CASSLTAWETQYF. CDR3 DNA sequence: TGTGCCAGCAGCTTAACAGCGTGGGAGACCCAGTACTTC.

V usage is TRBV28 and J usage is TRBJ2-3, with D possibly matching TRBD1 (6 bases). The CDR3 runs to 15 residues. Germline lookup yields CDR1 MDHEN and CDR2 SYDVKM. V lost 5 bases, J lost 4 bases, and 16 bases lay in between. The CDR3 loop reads CASSPGTWGSDTQYF. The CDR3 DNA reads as TGTGCCAGCAGTCCCGGGACATGGGGCTCAGATACGCAGTATTTT.